This T cell receptor beta chain was obtained from a study of human T cells and chemical hapten exposure. For the study at large: Per-sample TCR yield variation was attributed mainly to small pooled library volume differences.

It was the library that attached unique molecular identifiers to individual cDNA molecules. Original processing notes: From roughly 23,000 to 640,000 TCRs were found per sample, with a median of around 100,000. TCRdb reanalysed the reads using MiXCR and keeps one entry per CDR3 protein. V and J calls and clone size were set by TCRdb, not the authors. This sample yields about 120,000 distinct CDR3 sequences, of which over 7.5% are seen a single time; 1.4% belongs to the top ten. Researchers extracted total RNA from unfractionated whole blood. V was trimmed by 10 bases and J by 4 bases, leaving 11 bases between them. The CDR3 has 12 amino acids. CDR1 ENHRY and CDR2 SYGVKD come from the germline V gene. As regards this clonotype: The target antigen is unknown.

The study's findings and limits: Sensitizing with DPC caused no change in TCRs above 1 in 1000 frequency.

The chain has TRBV10-3 and TRBJ2-1; D is uncertain. The sample comprised whole blood. This receptor was obtained from a human donor in good health. Some clones in this sample may be carry-over from other donors' samples. CDR3 region: CATRGGYNEQFF. The CDR3 region has the DNA TGTGCCACCAGAGGCGGATACAATGAGCAGTTCTTC.